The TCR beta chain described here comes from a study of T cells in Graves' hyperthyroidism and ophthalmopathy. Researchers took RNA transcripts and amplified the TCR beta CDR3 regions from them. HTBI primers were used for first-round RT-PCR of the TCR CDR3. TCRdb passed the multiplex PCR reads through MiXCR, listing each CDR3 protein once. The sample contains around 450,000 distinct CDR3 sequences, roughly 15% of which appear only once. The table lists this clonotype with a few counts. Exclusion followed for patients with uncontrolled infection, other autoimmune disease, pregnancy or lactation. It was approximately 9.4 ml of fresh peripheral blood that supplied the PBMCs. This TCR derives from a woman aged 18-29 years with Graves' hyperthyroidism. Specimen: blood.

The CDR3 nucleotides are TGTGCCAGCAGCTTAAATTCCGGGGGGAACATTCAGTACTTC. This gives the protein CASSLNSGGNIQYF. The chain employs TRBV7-2 and TRBJ2-4; TRBD2 agrees at 7 bases. With V trimmed by 2 bases and J by 7 bases, 5 bases remained unmatched. Germline CDR1 reads SGHTA; CDR2 reads FQGNSA. The CDR3 length is 14 residues.